The rows below give T cell receptor beta chains drawn from one sample of a study of cytomegalovirus exposure and HLA in healthy donors. Sequenced by immunoSEQ multiplex PCR; TCRdb stores in-frame clones only, minus some. The sample has approximately 150,000 clones, about 70% seen once. Source material: PBMCs. Source of these receptors: a man in his thirties or forties in good health and CMV-seropositive. Both conserved end residues are part of each CDR3. Each record gives: CDR3 protein, CDR3 DNA, clone size, V gene, J gene, D gene. D genes are given only for firm matches. Rows give clone size only sometimes, using once, few, many, or a class for an expanded clone.

CDR3: CASRPGLAGEGETQYF
DNA: TGTGCCAGCAGGCCGGGACTAGCGGGAGAGGGAGAGACCCAGTACTTC
size: .
V: TRBV2
J: TRBJ2-5
D: TRBD2

CDR3: CASSTSGGGSGKNIQYF
DNA: TGTGCCAGCAGCACCTCTGGAGGGGGCTCGGGCAAAAACATTCAGTACTTC
size: .
V: TRBV9
J: TRBJ2-4
D: .

CDR3: CASSNKPGQGDYEQYF
DNA: TGTGCCAGTAGTAACAAACCGGGACAGGGAGACTACGAGCAGTACTTC
size: few
V: TRBV19
J: TRBJ2-7
D: TRBD1

CDR3: CAWSRLAPYEQYF
DNA: TGTGCCTGGAGTCGACTAGCCCCCTACGAGCAGTACTTC
size: .
V: TRBV30
J: TRBJ2-7
D: TRBD2

CDR3: CASSTAPSSYNEQFF
DNA: TGTGCCAGTAGTACAGCGCCGAGCTCCTACAATGAGCAGTTCTTC
size: .
V: TRBV19
J: TRBJ2-1
D: .

CDR3: CASSPGRISYEQYF
DNA: TGTGCCAGCAGCCCCGGGAGGATTTCCTACGAGCAGTACTTC
size: .
V: TRBV4-2
J: TRBJ2-7
D: TRBD2

CDR3: CASSYFGGLGNEKLFF
DNA: TGTGCCAGCAGTTACTTCGGGGGGCTTGGTAATGAAAAACTGTTTTTT
size: few
V: TRBV6-5
J: TRBJ1-4
D: .

CDR3: CASSGTGRGNTIYF
DNA: TGTGCCAGCAGTGGGACAGGCCGGGGGAACACCATATATTTT
size: .
V: TRBV6-1
J: TRBJ1-3
D: TRBD1

CDR3: CAWSRGQSQETQYF
DNA: TGTGCCTGGAGTAGAGGACAGAGCCAAGAGACCCAGTACTTC
size: .
V: TRBV30
J: TRBJ2-5
D: .

CDR3: CASSYGGSYEQYF
DNA: TGTGCCAGCAGTTACGGCGGATCCTACGAGCAGTACTTC
size: .
V: TRBV6-6
J: TRBJ2-7
D: .